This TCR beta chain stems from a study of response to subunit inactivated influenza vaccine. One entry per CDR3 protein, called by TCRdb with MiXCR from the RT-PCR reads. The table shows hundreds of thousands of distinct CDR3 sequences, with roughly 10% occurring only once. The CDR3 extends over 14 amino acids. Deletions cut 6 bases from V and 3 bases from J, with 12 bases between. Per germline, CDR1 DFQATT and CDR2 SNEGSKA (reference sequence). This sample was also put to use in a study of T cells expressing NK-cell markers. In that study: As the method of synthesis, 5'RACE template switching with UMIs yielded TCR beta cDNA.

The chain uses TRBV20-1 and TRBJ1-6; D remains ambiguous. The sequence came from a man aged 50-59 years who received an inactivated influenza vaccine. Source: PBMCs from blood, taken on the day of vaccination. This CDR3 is CSAHKPLYNSPLHF. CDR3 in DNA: TGCAGTGCCCACAAGCCCCTCTATAATTCACCCCTCCACTTT.